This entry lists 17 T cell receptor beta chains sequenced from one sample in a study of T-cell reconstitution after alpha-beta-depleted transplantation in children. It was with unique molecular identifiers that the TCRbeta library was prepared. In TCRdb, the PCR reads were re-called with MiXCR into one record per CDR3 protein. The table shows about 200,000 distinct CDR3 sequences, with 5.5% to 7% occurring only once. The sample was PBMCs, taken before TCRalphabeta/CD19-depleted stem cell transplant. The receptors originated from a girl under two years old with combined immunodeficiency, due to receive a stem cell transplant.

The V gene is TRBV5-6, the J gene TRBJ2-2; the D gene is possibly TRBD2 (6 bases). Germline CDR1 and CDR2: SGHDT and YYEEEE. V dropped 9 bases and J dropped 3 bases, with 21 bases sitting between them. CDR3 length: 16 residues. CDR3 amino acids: CAMGPGLPGDTGELFF. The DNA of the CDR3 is TGTGCCATGGGCCCCGGGCTCCCGGGGGACACCGGGGAGCTGTTTTTT.

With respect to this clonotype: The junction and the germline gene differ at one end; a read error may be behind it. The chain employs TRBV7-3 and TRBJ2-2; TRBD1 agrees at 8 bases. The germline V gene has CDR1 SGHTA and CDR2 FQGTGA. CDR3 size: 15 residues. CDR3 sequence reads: CASSLTGGIAGELFF. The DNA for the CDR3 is TGTGCCAGCAGCCTAACAGGGGGTATTGCCGGGGAGCTGTTTTTT.

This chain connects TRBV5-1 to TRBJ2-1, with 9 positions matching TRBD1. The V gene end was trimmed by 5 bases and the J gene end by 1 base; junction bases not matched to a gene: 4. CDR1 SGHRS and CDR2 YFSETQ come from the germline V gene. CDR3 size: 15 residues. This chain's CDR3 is CASRQDRGSYNEQFF. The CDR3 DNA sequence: TGCGCCAGCAGGCAGGACAGGGGTTCCTACAATGAGCAGTTCTTC.

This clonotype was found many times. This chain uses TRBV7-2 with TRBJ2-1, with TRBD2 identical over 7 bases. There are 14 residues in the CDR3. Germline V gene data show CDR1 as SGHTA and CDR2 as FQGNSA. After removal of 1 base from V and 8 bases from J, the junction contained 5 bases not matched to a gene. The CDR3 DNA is TGTGCCAGCAGCTTAGATCGACTAGCCGATGAGCAGTTCTTC. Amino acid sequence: CASSLDRLADEQFF.

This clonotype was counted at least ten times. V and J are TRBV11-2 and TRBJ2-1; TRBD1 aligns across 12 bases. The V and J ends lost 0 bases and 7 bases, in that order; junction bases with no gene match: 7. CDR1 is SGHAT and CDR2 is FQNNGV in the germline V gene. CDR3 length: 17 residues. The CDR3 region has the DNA TGTGCCAGCAGCTTAGAGTCTGGGACAGGGGGCTGGAATGAGCAGTTCTTC. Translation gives CASSLESGTGGWNEQFF.

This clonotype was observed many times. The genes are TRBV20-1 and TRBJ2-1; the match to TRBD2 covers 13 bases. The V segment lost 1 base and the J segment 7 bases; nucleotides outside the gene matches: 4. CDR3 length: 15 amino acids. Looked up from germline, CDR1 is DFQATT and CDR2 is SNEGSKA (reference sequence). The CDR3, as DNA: TGCAGTGCTAGAGTAGGACTAGCGGGAGTGAATGAGCAGTTCTTC. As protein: CSARVGLAGVNEQFF.

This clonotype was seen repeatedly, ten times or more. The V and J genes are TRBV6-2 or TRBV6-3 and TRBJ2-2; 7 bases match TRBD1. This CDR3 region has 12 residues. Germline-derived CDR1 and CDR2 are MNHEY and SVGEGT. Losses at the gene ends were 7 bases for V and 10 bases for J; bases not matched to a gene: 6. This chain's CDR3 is CASTTTGLELFF. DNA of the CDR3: TGTGCCAGCACCACGACAGGGTTGGAGCTGTTTTTT.

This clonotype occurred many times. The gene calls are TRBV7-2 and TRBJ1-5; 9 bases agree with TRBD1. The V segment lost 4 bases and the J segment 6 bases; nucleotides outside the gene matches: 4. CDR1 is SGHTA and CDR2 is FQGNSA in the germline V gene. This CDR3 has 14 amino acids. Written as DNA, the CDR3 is TGTGCCAGCAGCTCGGGACAGGGAAGTCAGCCCCAGCATTTT. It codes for CASSSGQGSQPQHF.

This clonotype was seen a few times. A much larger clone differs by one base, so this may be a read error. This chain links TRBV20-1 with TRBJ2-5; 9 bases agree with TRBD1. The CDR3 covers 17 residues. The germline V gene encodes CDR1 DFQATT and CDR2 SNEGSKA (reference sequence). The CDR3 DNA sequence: TGCTGTGCTAGAGAGACCACCCCGGACAGGGGCCCGGAGACCCAGTACTTC. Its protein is CCARETTPDRGPETQYF.

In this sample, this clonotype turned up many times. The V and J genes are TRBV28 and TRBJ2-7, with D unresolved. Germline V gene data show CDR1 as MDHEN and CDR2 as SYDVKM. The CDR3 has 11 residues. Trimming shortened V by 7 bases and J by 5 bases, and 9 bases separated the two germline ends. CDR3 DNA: TGTGCCAGCAATTCCTTACACGAGCAGTACTTC. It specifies CASNSLHEQYF.

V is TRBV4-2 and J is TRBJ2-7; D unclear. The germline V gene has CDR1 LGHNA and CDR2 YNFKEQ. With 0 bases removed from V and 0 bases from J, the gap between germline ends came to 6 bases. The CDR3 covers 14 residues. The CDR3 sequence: CASSQDDHSYEQYF. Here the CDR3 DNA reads TGTGCCAGCAGCCAAGATGACCACTCCTACGAGCAGTACTTC.

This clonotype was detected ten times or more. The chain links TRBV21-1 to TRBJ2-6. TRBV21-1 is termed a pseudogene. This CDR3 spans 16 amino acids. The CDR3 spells CASSKADSSGANVLTF. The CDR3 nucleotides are TGTGCCAGCAGCAAAGCGGACAGCTCTGGGGCCAACGTCCTGACTTTC.

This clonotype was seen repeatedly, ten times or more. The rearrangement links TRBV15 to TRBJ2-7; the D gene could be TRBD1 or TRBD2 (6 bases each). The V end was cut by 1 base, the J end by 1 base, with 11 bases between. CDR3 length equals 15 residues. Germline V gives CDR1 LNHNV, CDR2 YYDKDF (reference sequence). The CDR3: CATSRVSGASYEQYF. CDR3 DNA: TGTGCCACCAGCAGAGTGTCGGGGGCATCCTACGAGCAGTACTTC. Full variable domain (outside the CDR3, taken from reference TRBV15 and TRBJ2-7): DAMVIQNPRYQVTQFGKPVTLSCSQTLNHNVMYWYQQKSSQAPKLLFHYYDKDFNNEADTPDNFQSRRPNTSFCFLDIRSPGLGDTAMYLCATSRVSGASYEQYFGPGTRLTVT.

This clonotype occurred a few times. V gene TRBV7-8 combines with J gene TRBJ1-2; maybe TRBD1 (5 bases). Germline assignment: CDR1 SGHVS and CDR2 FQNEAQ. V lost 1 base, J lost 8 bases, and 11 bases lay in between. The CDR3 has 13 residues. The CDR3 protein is CASSLGGAGGYTF. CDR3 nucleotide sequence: TGTGCCAGCAGCTTAGGAGGGGCGGGCGGCTACACCTTC.

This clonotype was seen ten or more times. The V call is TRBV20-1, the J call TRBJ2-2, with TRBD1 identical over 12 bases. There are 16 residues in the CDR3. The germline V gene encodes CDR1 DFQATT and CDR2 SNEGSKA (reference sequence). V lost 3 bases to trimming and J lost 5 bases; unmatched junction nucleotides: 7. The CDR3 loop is CSARGDRGLLTGELFF. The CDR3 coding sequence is TGCAGTGCTAGGGGGGACAGGGGGCTGTTGACCGGGGAGCTGTTTTTT.

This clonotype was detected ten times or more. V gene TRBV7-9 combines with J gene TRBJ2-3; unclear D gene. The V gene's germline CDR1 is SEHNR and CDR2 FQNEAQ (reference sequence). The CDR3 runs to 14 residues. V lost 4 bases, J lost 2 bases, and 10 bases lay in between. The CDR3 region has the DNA TGTGCCAGCAGCTCCGACCAGCCCACAGATACGCAGTATTTT. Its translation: CASSSDQPTDTQYF.

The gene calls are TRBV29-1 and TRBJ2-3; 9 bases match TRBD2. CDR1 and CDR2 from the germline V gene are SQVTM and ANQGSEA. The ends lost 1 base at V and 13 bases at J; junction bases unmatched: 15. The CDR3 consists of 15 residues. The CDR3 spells CSVEGRLADPPWEYF. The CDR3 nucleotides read TGCAGCGTTGAAGGCAGACTAGCGGACCCTCCATGGGAGTATTTT.